This T cell receptor (beta chain) was observed in a study of cytomegalovirus exposure and HLA in healthy donors (dated by TCRdb to 2016 to 2017). Broadly, across the study: According to a later analysis, the approximately 120 validation repertoires were produced on the same platform as the approximately 600 repertoires of the first cohort. To predict cytomegalovirus infection status, the study combined high-throughput TCR immunosequencing, statistical association of individual TCRs with disease status, and machine learning. A separate validation cohort of roughly 120 different subjects was used in addition to the 666-subject first cohort. The study was designed to test whether signatures of past pathogen exposure could be identified by cataloging public T cell receptors.

This clone occurred a few times. Its antigen is still unknown. No clone much larger than this one lies a single base away; base qualities are absent. The protocol used for the library was the immunoSEQ multiplex PCR assay. The paper's data handling went like this. A statistical classification framework was built to diagnose cytomegalovirus status from the catalog of TCR beta chain sequences. TCRdb holds this immuneACCESS table with in-frame rearrangements only. Some clones are missing; in checked studies, unresolved V genes explain under half, and the rest has no known cause. V, J and clone size were drawn from that table, and D and trimming were deduced from the DNA. The sample table holds about 98,000 clones, of which roughly 90% were seen once. The ten largest clones take up about 6% of the sample. Summary of the overall study and its limitations: Of the cluster scores, around 95% were above 0 in a later analysis, which found that TCRs clustered in the first cohort also tended to co-occur in the roughly 130 validation repertoires. The study gave a list of some 150 TCR beta chains associated with cytomegalovirus. All 120 or so repertoires were used to score co-occurrence in the validation cohort in a later analysis, because that analysis had no HLA typing for the cohort. The classifier was reported to diagnose cytomegalovirus status with high specificity and sensitivity in both the original and validation cohorts. Most TCR sequences were seen in very few donors, while some public TCRs were found in many individuals. A few of the identified cytomegalovirus-associated TCR beta chains were confirmed in vitro to be specific for cytomegalovirus antigens. It was suggested by the authors that the approach could potentially be generalized to other disease states and immunological phenotypes.

According to the germline V gene, CDR1 reads LGHNA and CDR2 reads YSLEER. V is trimmed back by 0 bases and J by 4 bases, and the junction contains 4 bases that no gene match accounts for. The CDR3 has 15 amino acids, counting the end cysteine and phenylalanine. Left in the record is the CDR3 DNA by itself, 45 bases read in frame from the first base. The donors belonged to the validation cohort of over a hundred subjects, which was separate from the approximately 700-subject first cohort. Sequenced: PBMCs. The source is a man aged 18 to 29 in good health and CMV-seropositive. The rearranged segments are TRBV4-3 and TRBJ2-3; TRBD2 matches 7 bases in the middle. The sequenced DNA: TGCGCCAGCAGCCAAGAATGGGGGGGTGCAGATACGCAGTATTTT. Its coded protein is CASSQEWGGADTQYF.